The clone carrying this T cell receptor beta chain has at least ten counts. Antigen: not known. Being off target in a library aimed at alpha chains, this beta chain has a size of little meaning. As for time point: sample taken at primary tumor resection. Donation came from around 77 patients with untreated early-stage non-small cell lung cancer. One entry per CDR3 protein results from TCRdb running MiXCR on the 5' RACE reads. Among about 18,000 distinct CDR3 sequences listed, approximately 9.5% were seen once. The data were obtained in a study of spatial heterogeneity in lung cancer. V lost 0 bases to trimming and J lost 4 bases, with 1 base between them. CDR3 size: 11 residues. Germline loops: CDR1 SGHAT, CDR2 FQNNGV. General observations from the study: Tumor mutation count correlated with how many alpha and beta TCRs expanded intratumorally. Counts of ubiquitous and regional expanded TCRs tracked ubiquitous and regional nonsynonymous mutations, respectively.

The source material was lung tumor tissue, sampled at surgery. The rearrangement joins TRBV11-2 to TRBJ2-7; D remains ambiguous. This TCR was sampled from a female donor with early-stage non-small cell lung cancer. The CDR3 sequence: CASSLEYEQYF. The DNA of the CDR3 is TGTGCCAGCAGCTTAGAATACGAGCAGTACTTC.